Reported below is one TCR beta chain. What it binds is not known. This specimen belongs to a study of T cells in Graves' hyperthyroidism and ophthalmopathy. Study results and caveats: Among thyroid clonotypes expanded above 0.001, most also appeared in blood.

The CDR3 is made up of 16 amino acids. The ends lost 2 bases at V and 1 base at J; junction bases unmatched: 4. The CDR3 regions of TCR beta were amplified from RNA transcripts. The HTBI primer set drove a first-round RT-PCR of the TCR CDR3. MiXCR, run by TCRdb on the multiplex PCR reads, gives a single entry per CDR3 protein. The top ten hold roughly 3% of the sample, which has about 600,000 distinct CDR3 sequences, roughly 16% seen once. PBMCs stemmed from 8.5 to 10 ml fresh peripheral blood. The chain links TRBV12-3 or TRBV12-4 to TRBJ2-2, with 7 bases lining up with TRBD2. This clonotype was obtained from a woman between 40 and 50 years old with Graves' ophthalmopathy. Input material: blood. The CDR3: CASSLWSSGNTGELFF. The CDR3 bases are TGTGCCAGCAGTTTATGGTCTAGCGGGAACACCGGGGAGCTGTTTTTT.